The 30 T cell receptor beta chains below all came from one sample that was sequenced in a study of T cells in Graves' hyperthyroidism and ophthalmopathy. RNA transcripts served as the template for amplifying TCR beta CDR3 regions. HTBI primers were employed in a first-round RT-PCR of the TCR CDR3. TCRdb used MiXCR to reprocess the multiplex PCR reads, holding one entry per CDR3 protein. The sample shows approximately 300,000 distinct CDR3 sequences, over 15% of them seen only once. Sequenced: blood. These receptors originate from a woman aged 55-70 years with Graves' ophthalmopathy.

This clonotype was counted many times. This chain uses TRBV28 with TRBJ2-5; a possible D gene is TRBD1 (6 bases). The germline gives CDR1 MDHEN, CDR2 SYDVKM. V was clipped by 6 bases and J by 7 bases, with 15 bases between them. The CDR3 has 13 amino acids. The CDR3, as DNA: TGTGCCAGCAGGGGGGCCAGCGGAAGGACCCAGTACTTC. This gives the protein CASRGASGRTQYF.

The rearrangement uses TRBV19 and TRBJ2-7, with D perhaps assigned TRBD1 or TRBD2 (5 bases each). V lost 3 bases and J 4 bases, leaving 19 bases between the germline ends. Germline CDR1 reads LNHDA; CDR2 reads SQIVND (reference sequence). The CDR3 extends over 16 amino acids. The CDR3 sequence is CASSMWDGGDKYEQYF. In DNA, the CDR3 is TGTGCCAGTAGTATGTGGGACGGCGGAGATAAGTACGAGCAGTACTTC.

This clonotype was recorded a few times. The chain joins TRBV4-2 to TRBJ1-6, with D perhaps TRBD1 (5 bases). CDR3 length: 14 amino acids. Trimming removed 0 bases from V and 7 bases from J, with 7 bases in between. CDR1 LGHNA and CDR2 YNFKEQ come from the germline V gene. The chain's CDR3 is CASSQDGGNSPLHF. Written as DNA, the CDR3 is TGTGCCAGCAGCCAAGATGGGGGGAATTCACCCCTCCACTTT.

The sample holds many counts of this clonotype. The gene calls are TRBV20-1 and TRBJ2-7; no reliable D call. Germline V CDR1 and CDR2: DFQATT, SNEGSKA (reference sequence). Trimming shortened V by 3 bases and J by 0 bases, and 6 bases separated the two germline ends. CDR3 length equals 12 residues. The CDR3 spells CSASLDSYEQYF. The CDR3 region has the DNA TGCAGTGCTAGTCTAGACTCCTACGAGCAGTACTTC.

This clonotype was picked up many times. Here the CDR3 reads CSAIAGGNQETQYF. As DNA, the CDR3 is TGCAGTGCTATAGCGGGGGGGAACCAAGAGACCCAGTACTTC. The V and J genes are TRBV20-1 and TRBJ2-5; the match to TRBD2 covers 11 bases. This CDR3 has 14 residues. Unmatched junction bases numbered 1, after V lost 4 bases and J lost 0 bases. Germline CDR1 DFQATT, CDR2 SNEGSKA (reference sequence).

The V gene is TRBV6-1, the J gene TRBJ2-5; weak D call: TRBD2 (6 bases). Germline lookup yields CDR1 MNHNS and CDR2 SASEGT. This CDR3 spans 14 amino acids. V was shortened by 6 bases and J by 5 bases, with 16 bases between the two germline ends. The CDR3 loop is CASRRREPPETQYF. CDR3 DNA: TGTGCCAGCAGGAGGAGGGAGCCACCGGAGACCCAGTACTTC.

This clonotype was found many times. The chain has TRBV28 and TRBJ1-2, with 9 bases fitting TRBD1. Unmatched junction bases numbered 11, after V lost 5 bases and J lost 4 bases. There are 16 residues in the CDR3. CDR1 is MDHEN and CDR2 is SYDVKM in the germline V gene. The CDR3 coding sequence is TGTGCCAGCAGTGGTACCACAGGGGGCAAAGGCTATGGCTACACCTTC. Its translation is CASSGTTGGKGYGYTF.

This clonotype has more than one count but fewer than ten. The rearrangement links TRBV6-6 to TRBJ2-7; D is unresolved. V lost 2 bases, J lost 0 bases, and 11 bases lay in between. Germline values: CDR1 MNHNY, CDR2 SVGAGI (reference sequence). CDR3 length: 15 residues. The CDR3 here is CASSYVSQSSYEQYF. CDR3 nucleotide sequence: TGTGCCAGCAGTTACGTATCCCAAAGCTCCTACGAGCAGTACTTC.

The CDR3 spells CASSQHLTLEREGREQFF. CDR3 nucleotide sequence: TGCGCCAGCAGCCAACACCTGACGTTGGAGCGGGAGGGCCGGGAGCAGTTCTTC. V usage is TRBV4-3 and J usage is TRBJ2-1, with 10 positions matching TRBD2. Germline-derived CDR1 and CDR2 are LGHNA and YSLEER. This CDR3 is built from 18 residues. V was pared by 2 bases and J by 10 bases, with 17 bases of the junction left unmatched.

This sequence joins TRBV24-1 and TRBJ2-1, with no clear D. This CDR3 spans 12 amino acids. Trimming cost V 4 bases and J 9 bases, with 9 bases left between them. Germline V CDR1 and CDR2: KGHDR, SFDVKD. This CDR3 is CATSDTLSEQFF. The CDR3, as DNA: TGTGCCACCAGTGACACTCTGAGTGAGCAGTTCTTC.

This clonotype was recorded at least ten times. The gene calls are TRBV7-9 and TRBJ2-7; tentatively, D is TRBD2 (6 bases). In germline, CDR1 is SEHNR, CDR2 FQNEAQ (reference sequence). Trimming took 1 base from V and 4 from J, leaving 14 bases between them. This CDR3 contains 15 residues. The chain's CDR3 is CASSLERATPYEQYF. The CDR3 region has the DNA TGTGCCAGCAGCTTAGAGCGGGCCACACCTTACGAGCAGTACTTC.

The chain links TRBV29-1 to TRBJ2-7, with 7 bases identical to TRBD1. The CDR3 runs 13 residues. Germline-derived CDR1 and CDR2 are SQVTM and ANQGSEA. V lost 7 bases and J lost 1; bases outside the gene matches: 7. The CDR3 nucleotides are TGCAGCGCTGAGCGGACAGGATCCTACGAGCAGTACTTC. Its translation is CSAERTGSYEQYF.

This clonotype was seen a handful of times. J is TRBJ2-3 and V is TRBV6-1; perhaps TRBD1 as D (5 bases). Trimming removed 7 bases at V and 6 bases at J, with 20 bases between. The germline V gene has CDR1 MNHNS and CDR2 SASEGT. The CDR3 runs 15 residues. CDR3 sequence reads: CASTDPPQGSDTQYF. CDR3 sequence (DNA): TGTGCCAGCACCGACCCCCCCCAGGGATCGGATACGCAGTATTTT.

The chain joins TRBV27 to TRBJ1-2, with TRBD1 as a possible D gene (5 bases). V dropped 6 bases and J dropped 6 bases, with 17 bases sitting between them. This CDR3 is built from 14 residues. Germline V gene lookup returns CDR1 MNHEY and CDR2 SMNVEV (reference sequence). CDR3 sequence reads: CASSPWGVTDGYTF. The CDR3, as DNA: TGTGCCAGCAGCCCATGGGGGGTGACAGATGGCTACACCTTC.

This clonotype occurred many times. The chain uses TRBV2 and TRBJ1-4; D unresolved. Germline CDR1 reads SNHLY; CDR2 reads FYNNEI. The CDR3 length is 13 residues. The V end lost 0 bases, the J end lost 14 bases, and 13 bases lay between the germline ends. CDR3 in DNA: TGTGCCAGCAGTGAAGCGGCCGAAGTTAGTCTGTTTTTT. This sequence encodes CASSEAAEVSLFF.

At least ten counts were recorded for this clonotype. The rearrangement links TRBV7-6 to TRBJ2-7, with 8 positions matching TRBD1. The ends lost 3 bases at V and 2 bases at J; junction bases unmatched: 3. CDR1 SGHVS and CDR2 FNYEAQ come from the germline V gene. The CDR3 is made up of 14 amino acids. CDR3 in amino acids: CASSFGTGTYEQYF. The CDR3 DNA sequence: TGTGCCAGCAGCTTCGGGACAGGAACCTACGAGCAGTACTTC.

This clonotype has a count of ten or more. The rearrangement links TRBV27 to TRBJ2-7; TRBD1 aligns across 9 bases. Germline values: CDR1 MNHEY, CDR2 SMNVEV (reference sequence). Trimming cost V 3 bases and J 5 bases; bases outside gene matches: 11. The CDR3 has 16 residues. The CDR3 sequence: CASSLSNRGLGDEQYF. For the CDR3, the DNA is TGTGCCAGCAGTTTGTCAAACAGGGGGCTAGGTGACGAGCAGTACTTC.

The rearrangement uses TRBV2 and TRBJ2-1; D is possibly TRBD2 (6 bases). The DNA matches TRBJ2-7 better at its end, which makes the J call doubtful. The CDR3 loop spans 16 amino acids. Per germline, CDR1 SNHLY and CDR2 FYNNEI. CDR3 residues: CASSEYGTSSYNEQYF. CDR3 nucleotides: TGTGCCAGCAGTGAATATGGGACTTCATCCTACAATGAGCAGTACTTC.

This chain connects TRBV6-2 or TRBV6-3 to TRBJ2-3; D possibly corresponds to TRBD2 (5 bases). CDR1 MNHEY and CDR2 SVGEGT come from the germline V gene. V shed 2 bases and J shed 2 bases, with 8 bases lying between them. This CDR3 region has 14 residues. The CDR3 loop reads CASSYTSPTDTQYF. DNA of the CDR3: TGTGCCAGCAGTTACACTAGTCCCACAGATACGCAGTATTTT.

Note on this clonotype: This may be a read error, as it is one base from a much larger clone. The gene calls are TRBV6-2 or TRBV6-3 and TRBJ1-1; weak D call: TRBD1 (6 bases). V shed 6 bases and J shed 0 bases, with 17 bases lying between them. This CDR3 spans 16 amino acids. The germline gives CDR1 MNHEY, CDR2 SVGEGT. The CDR3: CASRRTATRMNTEAFF. The CDR3 nucleotides are TGTGCCAGCAGGAGGACAGCTACACGAATGAACACTGAAGCTTTCTTT.

This clonotype was recorded at least ten times. This chain uses TRBV7-8 with TRBJ2-7; TRBD2 matches at 15 bases. This CDR3 comprises 17 residues. V gave up 7 bases and J gave up 9 bases; unmatched junction bases: 16. The V gene's germline CDR1 is SGHVS and CDR2 FQNEAQ. The CDR3: CASTPGTSGGPGLRQYF. The CDR3 DNA follows: TGTGCCAGCACTCCCGGGACTAGCGGGGGGCCGGGTCTGAGGCAGTACTTC.

V is TRBV7-2 and J is TRBJ1-5; possible D gene TRBD1, 5 bases. V lost 5 bases, J lost 7 bases, and 18 bases lay in between. There are 15 residues in the CDR3. The germline CDR1 and CDR2 sequences are SGHTA and FQGNSA. The CDR3 is CASSGGQSRGQPQHF. The DNA of the CDR3 is TGTGCCAGCAGCGGGGGTCAGAGCCGGGGGCAGCCCCAGCATTTT.

The V and J genes are TRBV6-2 or TRBV6-3 and TRBJ2-2; D ambiguous. This CDR3 comprises 12 residues. In germline, CDR1 is MNHEY, CDR2 SVGEGT. V was shortened by 3 bases and J by 2 bases, with 1 base between the two germline ends. For the CDR3, the DNA is TGTGCCAGCAGTTATAACACCGGGGAGCTGTTTTTT. It specifies CASSYNTGELFF.

This clonotype was observed at least ten times. V usage is TRBV20-1 and J usage is TRBJ1-5; TRBD1 is a possible D gene (5 bases). The CDR3 is 14 amino acids. Trimming cost V 0 bases and J 0 bases, with 6 bases left between them. Germline V CDR1 and CDR2: DFQATT, SNEGSKA (reference sequence). CDR3 in amino acids: CSARDRVSNQPQHF. The CDR3 DNA sequence: TGCAGTGCTAGAGACAGGGTTAGCAATCAGCCCCAGCATTTT.

This clonotype was counted many times. The chain recombines TRBV5-1 with TRBJ1-1; D is uncertain. CDR1 is SGHRS, CDR2 YFSETQ, per germline. Trimming pared 2 bases from V and 6 bases from J, leaving 14 bases between. This CDR3 region has 14 residues. CDR3 protein: CASSFDQWSAEAFF. The CDR3 DNA is TGCGCCAGCAGCTTCGATCAGTGGAGTGCTGAAGCTTTCTTT.

This clonotype came up a few times. The V gene is TRBV27, the J gene TRBJ1-5; perhaps TRBD1 as D (6 bases). V was cut by 2 bases and J by 3 bases, with 14 bases left in between. The CDR3 covers 16 residues. From germline, CDR1 is MNHEY and CDR2 SMNVEV (reference sequence). The CDR3 is CASSLVAAGVNQPQHF. The CDR3 bases are TGTGCCAGCAGTTTAGTGGCGGCAGGGGTCAATCAGCCCCAGCATTTT.

This clonotype was seen a handful of times. The CDR3 loop reads CATSSLKATGRSTDTQYF. The CDR3 nucleotides read TGTGCCACCAGCAGCCTTAAAGCGACAGGGCGGAGCACAGATACGCAGTATTTT. J is TRBJ2-3 and V is TRBV15, with 7 positions matching TRBD1. The junction had 12 bases not matched to a gene; V was cut back by 3 bases and J by 0 bases. Germline V gives CDR1 LNHNV, CDR2 YYDKDF (reference sequence). The CDR3 runs to 18 residues.

This clonotype was observed many times. The chain recombines TRBV6-2 or TRBV6-3 with TRBJ2-1; 9 bases are a match to TRBD1. This CDR3 is built from 17 residues. Germline V lookup: CDR1 MNHEY, CDR2 SVGEGT. V trimming: 2 bases; J trimming: 5 bases; junction bases outside the gene matches: 10. The DNA for the CDR3 is TGTGCCAGCAGTTACACCCCCGGGACAGGGTTGCACAATGAGCAGTTCTTC. Translated: CASSYTPGTGLHNEQFF.

This clonotype was recorded many times. The junction differs from germline at one of its ends, possibly a read error. The chain couples TRBV11-2 to TRBJ2-7; perhaps TRBD2 as D (7 bases). The CDR3 runs to 14 residues. Germline CDR1 and CDR2: SGHAT and FQNNGV. For the CDR3, the DNA is TGTACCAGCAGCCGCTGGGGGGGGCCTCACGAGCAGTACTTC. As protein: CTSSRWGGPHEQYF.

This clonotype was seen more than once but under ten times. The chain uses TRBV18 and TRBJ1-4; 7 bases agree with TRBD1. This CDR3 contains 13 residues. V lost 6 bases and J lost 8; bases outside the gene matches: 6. Per germline, CDR1 KGHSH and CDR2 LQKENI. The CDR3 DNA is TGTGCCAGCTCTCCTGAACAGGGGGAAAAACTGTTTTTT. Amino acid sequence: CASSPEQGEKLFF.